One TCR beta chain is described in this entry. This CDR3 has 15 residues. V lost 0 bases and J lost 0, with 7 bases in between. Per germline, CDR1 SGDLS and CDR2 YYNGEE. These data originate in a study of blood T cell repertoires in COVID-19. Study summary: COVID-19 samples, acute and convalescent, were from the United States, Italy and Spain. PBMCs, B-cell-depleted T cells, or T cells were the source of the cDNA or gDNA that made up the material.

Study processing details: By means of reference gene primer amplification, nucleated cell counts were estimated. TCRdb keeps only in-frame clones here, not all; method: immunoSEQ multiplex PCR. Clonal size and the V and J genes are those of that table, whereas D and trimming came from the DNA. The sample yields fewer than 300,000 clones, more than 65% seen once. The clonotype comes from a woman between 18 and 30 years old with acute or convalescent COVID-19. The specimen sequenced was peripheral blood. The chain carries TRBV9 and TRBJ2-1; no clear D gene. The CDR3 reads CASSVVVSSYNEQFF. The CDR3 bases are TGTGCCAGCAGCGTAGTCGTTAGCTCCTACAATGAGCAGTTCTTC.